This TCR beta chain was sequenced during a study of blood T cell repertoires in COVID-19. Study as a whole: The origin of the acute and convalescent COVID-19 samples was the United States, Italy and Spain. The analysed material was cDNA or gDNA that came from T cells, B-cell-depleted T cells, or PBMCs.

Authors' methods: The authors estimated nucleated cell counts from reference gene primer amplification. Sequenced by immunoSEQ multiplex PCR; TCRdb stores in-frame clones only, minus some. V and J calls and clone size are copied from that table; D and trimming were computed from the DNA. This sample has 250,000 to 300,000 clones, with approximately 81% found just once. This CDR3 region has 14 residues. Germline lookup yields CDR1 KGHSH and CDR2 LQKENI. The V gene end was trimmed by 8 bases and the J gene end by 1 base; junction bases not matched to a gene: 7. The genes are TRBV18 and TRBJ2-5; the match to TRBD2 covers 7 bases. The receptor was isolated from a woman younger than 35 with acute or convalescent COVID-19. The sample taken for sequencing was peripheral blood. The CDR3 reads CASHPGRGQETQYF. In DNA form, the CDR3 reads TGTGCCAGCCACCCGGGGAGGGGCCAAGAGACCCAGTACTTC.